Each of the 15 T cell receptor beta chains below was sequenced from the same sample in a study of control samples from healthy donors and cancer patients. The table came from immunoSEQ multiplex PCR; TCRdb's copy has only in-frame clones and leaves some out. The sample comprises 85,000 to 110,000 clones, roughly 90% of which are singletons, and about 18% rests with the top ten. The specimen was PBMCs. Receptors were obtained from a man in his fifties or sixties with lung cancer.

The rearrangement joins TRBV6-1 to TRBJ1-1; no clear D. CDR1 MNHNS and CDR2 SASEGT come from the germline V gene. The CDR3 runs 12 residues. V was trimmed by 2 bases and J by 6 bases, leaving 7 bases between them. CDR3 loop: CASSELGAEAFF. CDR3 nucleotides: TGTGCCAGCAGTGAACTTGGGGCTGAAGCTTTCTTT.

This chain connects TRBV11-3 to TRBJ2-2, with a possible D match to TRBD2 (6 bases). This CDR3 contains 15 residues. Trimming stripped 3 bases from V and 0 bases from J, with 8 bases between. The germline gives CDR1 SGHNT, CDR2 YENEEA. In DNA form, the CDR3 reads TGTGCCAGCAGCTTGGGACTTCCGAACACCGGGGAGCTGTTTTTT. Protein product: CASSLGLPNTGELFF.

The chain couples TRBV10-1 to TRBJ1-2; D may be TRBD1 (5 bases). V was shortened by 3 bases and J by 8 bases, with 16 bases between the two germline ends. Germline V gene data show CDR1 as WNHNN and CDR2 as SYGVQD (reference sequence). This CDR3 has 14 residues. The CDR3 is CASSEGRDPGGYTF. In DNA form, the CDR3 reads TGCGCCAGCAGTGAAGGCAGGGATCCGGGGGGCTACACCTTC.

This chain joins TRBV19 and TRBJ1-2; D perhaps matches TRBD1 (5 bases). Germline values: CDR1 LNHDA, CDR2 SQIVND (reference sequence). The length of the CDR3 is 12 residues. This CDR3 reads CGAGGANYGYTF. For the CDR3, the DNA is TGTGGGGCCGGGGGAGCTAACTATGGCTACACCTTC. The variable domain in full, with the rest retrieved from reference TRBV19 and TRBJ1-2, is DGGITQSPKYLFRKEGQNVTLSCEQNLNHDAMYWYRQDPGQGLRLIYYSQIVNDFQKGDIAEGYSVSREKKESFPLTVTSAQKNPTAFYLCGAGGANYGYTFGSGTRLTVV.

The rearrangement joins TRBV7-3 to TRBJ2-2; D is perhaps TRBD1 (5 bases). Trimming stripped 1 base from V and 2 bases from J, with 11 bases between. Germline loops: CDR1 SGHTA, CDR2 FQGTGA. The CDR3 spans 16 residues. Written as DNA, the CDR3 is TGTGCCAGCAGCTTAATGAGTCAGGGAAACACCGGGGAGCTGTTTTTT. Translation gives CASSLMSQGNTGELFF. The full variable domain, with the rest looked up from reference TRBV7-3 and TRBJ2-2, is GAGVSQTPSNKVTEKGKYVELRCDPISGHTALYWYRQSLGQGPEFLIYFQGTGAADDSGLPNDRFFAVRPEGSVSTLKIQRTERGDSAVYLCASSLMSQGNTGELFFGEGSRLTVL.

The count of this clone is one. The genes are TRBV4-2 and TRBJ1-2; 7 bases map to TRBD1. Germline V gene lookup returns CDR1 LGHNA and CDR2 YNFKEQ. This CDR3 has 15 residues. Unmatched junction bases numbered 5, after V lost 0 bases and J lost 4 bases. The DNA of the CDR3 is TGTGCCAGCAGCCAAGATCGAGACAGGGCCTATGGCTACACCTTC. Translated, it gives CASSQDRDRAYGYTF.

The chain couples TRBV5-1 to TRBJ2-3; D perhaps matches TRBD2 (5 bases). The CDR3 is 17 residues long. The germline V gene has CDR1 SGHRS and CDR2 YFSETQ. The V gene lost 0 bases and the J gene lost 1 base, with 15 bases spanning the gap. In DNA, the CDR3 is TGCGCCAGCAGCTTGGCCCCCCTACGGGGTGGCACAGATACGCAGTATTTT. Residues: CASSLAPLRGGTDTQYF. The variable domain in full, with the rest retrieved from reference TRBV5-1 and TRBJ2-3, is KAGVTQTPRYLIKTRGQQVTLSCSPISGHRSVSWYQQTPGQGLQFLFEYFSETQRNKGNFPGRFSGRQFSNSRSEMNVSTLELGDSALYLCASSLAPLRGGTDTQYFGPGTRLTVL.

The chain is built from TRBV30 and TRBJ1-2, with D possibly matching TRBD1 (6 bases). The V end lost 4 bases, the J end lost 4 bases, and 19 bases lay between the germline ends. Germline V gene lookup returns CDR1 GTSNPN and CDR2 SVGIG (reference sequence). CDR3 length: 15 amino acids. The CDR3 spells CAWNLGQSPSYGYTF. In nucleotides, the CDR3 is TGTGCCTGGAATCTCGGACAGAGCCCGAGCTATGGCTACACCTTC.

The genes are TRBV18 and TRBJ1-2; D not resolved. This CDR3 contains 17 residues. V shed 6 bases and J shed 0 bases, with 20 bases lying between them. Per germline, CDR1 KGHSH and CDR2 LQKENI. CDR3 region: CASSQIYPSDSNYGYTF. The CDR3 DNA follows: TGTGCCAGCTCCCAAATCTATCCATCCGACTCTAACTATGGCTACACCTTC.

This clone was seen just once. The rearrangement joins TRBV24-1 to TRBJ2-5; D gene uncertain. Trimming took 4 bases from V and 2 from J, leaving 10 bases between them. This CDR3 is 14 amino acids long. Germline-derived CDR1 and CDR2 are KGHDR and SFDVKD. For the CDR3, the DNA is TGTGCCACCAGTGAATCATGGGAACAAGAGACCCAGTACTTC. Residues: CATSESWEQETQYF.

This chain uses TRBV18 with TRBJ2-3; 8 nucleotides line up with TRBD2. This CDR3 is 19 amino acids long. Trimming took 5 bases from V and 0 from J; bases not matched to a gene: 16. Germline-derived CDR1 and CDR2 are KGHSH and LQKENI. The CDR3 sequence: CASSTQSGSGGFSTDTQYF. DNA of the CDR3: TGTGCCAGCTCAACACAGTCGGGGAGCGGGGGCTTTAGCACAGATACGCAGTATTTT. Full variable domain (missing parts from reference TRBV18 and TRBJ2-3): NAGVMQNPRHLVRRRGQEARLRCSPMKGHSHVYWYRQLPEEGLKFMVYLQKENIIDESGMPKERFSAEFPKEGPSILRIQQVVRGDSAAYFCASSTQSGSGGFSTDTQYFGPGTRLTVL.

The chain couples TRBV2 to TRBJ1-1; D remains ambiguous. From germline, CDR1 is SNHLY and CDR2 FYNNEI. The V end was cut by 7 bases, the J end by 2 bases, with 11 bases between. CDR3 length: 13 residues. As DNA, the CDR3 is TGTGCCAGCAAATCGGACCAAAACACTGAAGCTTTCTTT. Protein: CASKSDQNTEAFF. Combining the CDR3 with reference TRBV2 and TRBJ1-1 gives the whole variable domain EPEVTQTPSHQVTQMGQEVILRCVPISNHLYFYWYRQILGQKVEFLVSFYNNEISEKSEIFDDQFSVERPDGSNFTLKIRSTKLEDSAMYFCASKSDQNTEAFFGQGTRLTVV.

Remarks on this clone: Distinct nucleotide sequences in the sample also encode this CDR3. The chain couples TRBV19 to TRBJ1-1; 10 positions match TRBD1. Germline V gene lookup returns CDR1 LNHDA and CDR2 SQIVND (reference sequence). V gave up 7 bases and J gave up 5 bases; unmatched junction bases: 7. CDR3 length: 14 residues. The CDR3 sequence: CASIRQGAGTEAFF. CDR3 nucleotides: TGTGCCAGTATCCGACAGGGGGCAGGGACTGAAGCTTTCTTT.

This sequence joins TRBV6-5 and TRBJ2-7; 7 bases match TRBD1. The CDR3 is 13 residues long. Germline lookup yields CDR1 MNHEY and CDR2 SVGAGI. With V trimmed by 5 bases and J by 2 bases, 3 bases remained unmatched. The CDR3 sequence: CASSRGPTYEQYF. The CDR3 DNA is TGTGCCAGCAGTAGGGGGCCGACCTACGAGCAGTACTTC.

The CDR3 protein is CASSQSSLRTADQETQYF. For the CDR3, the DNA is TGCGCCAGCAGTCAATCTTCCCTCCGGACAGCGGACCAAGAGACCCAGTACTTC. The genes are TRBV23-1 and TRBJ2-5; D might be TRBD1 (6 bases). TRBV23-1 is an ORF, with its function uncertain. The ends were cut back, 0 bases at V and 0 bases at J, with 17 bases in the middle. The CDR3 sequence is 18 residues long.